A single sample gave rise to the 21 T cell receptor beta chains below, sequenced in a study of blood T cells in healthy people across ages. Combining a sample-barcoded 5' primer with a J-beta primer mix, a second PCR ran for roughly 7 to 11 cycles. TCRdb recomputed calls from the 5' RACE reads with MiXCR, one row per CDR3 protein. The table lists approximately 960,000 distinct CDR3 sequences, almost 30% of them singletons. Separately, the same data were catalogued under a study of T cells of mothers and their children.

Source material: blood. The receptors were gathered from a woman aged 40 to 50 in good health.

DNA of the CDR3: TGTGCCAGCAGAACAGGGCCTGCCTACGAGCAGTACTTC. It specifies CASRTGPAYEQYF. J is TRBJ2-7 and V is TRBV2; D possibly corresponds to TRBD1 (6 bases). Looked up from germline, CDR1 is SNHLY and CDR2 is FYNNEI. Trimming took 6 bases from V and 2 from J, leaving 11 bases between them. The CDR3 consists of 13 residues.

Points on this clonotype: A much larger clone sits a single nucleotide away, making a read error possible. The V call is TRBV7-3, the J call TRBJ2-7, with D hard to call. CDR3 length equals 14 residues. The V end was cut by 5 bases, the J end by 5 bases, with 16 bases between. Germline-derived CDR1 and CDR2 are SGHTA and FQGTGA. CDR3 loop: CASSLRALDDEQYF. In DNA form, the CDR3 reads TGTGCCAGCAGCCTCCGGGCCCTGGACGACGAGCAGTACTTC.

The chain joins TRBV5-1 to TRBJ1-2, with a possible D match to TRBD1 (6 bases). The CDR3 is 13 residues long. Trimming shortened V by 7 bases and J by 5 bases, and 15 bases separated the two germline ends. CDR1 and CDR2 from the germline V gene are SGHRS and YFSETQ. Here the CDR3 reads CASGRDTPYGYTF. CDR3 DNA: TGCGCCAGCGGACGGGACACCCCATATGGCTACACCTTC.

This chain joins TRBV6-5 and TRBJ1-6; D possibly corresponds to TRBD1 (6 bases). The length of the CDR3 is 16 residues. V gave up 0 bases and J gave up 5 bases, with 11 bases separating them. CDR1 and CDR2 (germline): MNHEY, SVGAGI. The CDR3 DNA is TGTGCCAGCAGTTACTCGGTCACAGGGAATAATTCACCCCTCCACTTT. This sequence encodes CASSYSVTGNNSPLHF.

This clonotype appeared a few times. This chain joins TRBV10-3 and TRBJ1-1, with D possibly being TRBD1 (5 bases). This CDR3 contains 14 residues. V was trimmed by 3 bases and J by 6 bases, leaving 14 bases between them. The germline V gene has CDR1 ENHRY and CDR2 SYGVKD. CDR3 sequence: CAISESGAEPEAFF. CDR3 DNA sequence: TGTGCCATCAGTGAAAGCGGGGCCGAACCTGAAGCTTTCTTT.

The chain couples TRBV20-1 to TRBJ1-1; 10 bases align to TRBD1. V lost 6 bases and J lost 4; bases outside the gene matches: 5. Looked up from germline, CDR1 is DFQATT and CDR2 is SNEGSKA (reference sequence). The CDR3 is made up of 13 amino acids. DNA of the CDR3: TGCAGTGCCAACGACAGGGGGCCCACTGAAGCTTTCTTT. Protein: CSANDRGPTEAFF.

This clonotype was picked up a small number of times. This sequence joins TRBV7-8 and TRBJ1-1; 8 bases map to TRBD1. The CDR3 runs to 17 residues. Unmatched junction bases numbered 7, after V lost 1 base and J lost 0 bases. Germline V gene data show CDR1 as SGHVS and CDR2 as FQNEAQ. The CDR3 DNA sequence: TGTGCCAGCAGCTTAGTCCTGGTGGACAGGGTGAACACTGAAGCTTTCTTT. It translates to CASSLVLVDRVNTEAFF.

V is TRBV20-1 and J is TRBJ2-3, with D perhaps matching TRBD1 (6 bases). V gave up 0 bases and J gave up 2 bases, with 24 bases separating them. The CDR3 extends over 19 amino acids. Germline assignment: CDR1 DFQATT and CDR2 SNEGSKA (reference sequence). CDR3 loop: CSAREYSGWDIPNTDTQYF. DNA for the CDR3: TGCAGTGCTAGAGAATACTCGGGTTGGGACATACCTAACACAGATACGCAGTATTTT.

The V gene is TRBV2, the J gene TRBJ2-7, with a tentative D call TRBD1 (6 bases). The CDR3 consists of 13 residues. Trimming shortened V by 7 bases and J by 5 bases, and 15 bases separated the two germline ends. Germline V gene data show CDR1 as SNHLY and CDR2 as FYNNEI. The CDR3 nucleotides are TGTGCCAGCACCGAGCAACAGGGTGACGAGCAGTACTTC. This translates into CASTEQQGDEQYF.

This clonotype was observed at least ten times. The V call is TRBV27, the J call TRBJ2-7, with 13 nucleotides matching TRBD2. Germline V gives CDR1 MNHEY, CDR2 SMNVEV (reference sequence). Trimming cost V 3 bases and J 6 bases; bases outside gene matches: 8. The length of the CDR3 is 16 residues. The CDR3 DNA reads as TGTGCCAGCAGTTTTAGATCCGGGACTAGCGGGGCCGAGCAGTACTTC. It specifies CASSFRSGTSGAEQYF.

This clonotype has ten or more counts. J is TRBJ2-7 and V is TRBV13; no firm D call. This CDR3 has 14 amino acids. Looked up from germline, CDR1 is PRHDT and CDR2 is FYEKMQ (reference sequence). V was clipped by 1 base and J by 2 bases, with 9 bases between them. CDR3 sequence: CASSLVRRAYEQYF. The CDR3 DNA reads TGTGCCAGCAGCTTAGTTCGGCGCGCCTACGAGCAGTACTTC.

This clonotype occurred once. The chain uses TRBV5-1 and TRBJ2-3, with 9 bases matching TRBD2. The J segment lost 5 bases and the V segment lost 0 bases, leaving 1 base of the junction unmatched. Germline CDR1 SGHRS, CDR2 YFSETQ. The CDR3 length is 14 residues. The CDR3 loop reads CASSLASGVDTQYF. In nucleotides, the CDR3 is TGCGCCAGCAGCTTGGCTAGCGGGGTAGATACGCAGTATTTT.

CDR3 DNA: TGTGCCAGCAGTTCCCCTTTGAGGGAAGATACGCAGTATTTT. This gives the protein CASSSPLREDTQYF. V and J are TRBV28 and TRBJ2-3, with D possibly being TRBD2 (5 bases). The CDR3 extends over 14 amino acids. The V end lost 4 bases, the J end lost 5 bases, and 13 bases lay between the germline ends. From germline, CDR1 is MDHEN and CDR2 SYDVKM.

This chain joins TRBV25-1 and TRBJ2-3; weak D call: TRBD1 (5 bases). From germline, CDR1 is MGHDK and CDR2 SYGVNS. With 2 bases removed from V and 4 bases from J, the gap between germline ends came to 7 bases. The CDR3 covers 13 residues. The CDR3 reads CASSEDSPDTQYF. CDR3 DNA: TGTGCCAGCAGTGAAGACAGCCCAGATACGCAGTATTTT.

The chain has TRBV20-1 and TRBJ2-7; 7 nucleotides line up with TRBD2. Germline CDR1 and CDR2: DFQATT and SNEGSKA (reference sequence). Unmatched junction bases numbered 10, after V lost 5 bases and J lost 0 bases. The CDR3 consists of 15 residues. In DNA, the CDR3 is TGCAGTGCTTCTCACTCAAGCGGGAACTCCTACGAGCAGTACTTC. Its protein is CSASHSSGNSYEQYF.

J is TRBJ1-3 and V is TRBV12-3 or TRBV12-4; D not certain. This CDR3 spans 13 amino acids. Trimming stripped 2 bases from V and 2 bases from J, with 4 bases between. The CDR3 loop reads CASSLRTGNTIYF. In nucleotides, the CDR3 is TGTGCCAGCAGTTTAAGAACTGGAAACACCATATATTTT.

In this sample, this clonotype turned up many times. V is TRBV5-4 and J is TRBJ2-7; weak D call: TRBD1 (6 bases). Trimming stripped 2 bases from V and 3 bases from J, with 9 bases between. Germline V lookup: CDR1 SGHNT, CDR2 YYREEE (reference sequence). This CDR3 is 13 amino acids long. CDR3 sequence reads: CASSFDRFYEQYF. For the CDR3, the DNA is TGTGCCAGCAGCTTCGACAGGTTCTACGAGCAGTACTTC.

This clonotype was observed at least ten times. The chain carries TRBV6-5 and TRBJ1-4; perhaps TRBD1 as D (6 bases). The V gene's germline CDR1 is MNHEY and CDR2 SVGAGI. Trimming removed 0 bases from V and 6 bases from J, with 14 bases in between. The CDR3 extends over 16 amino acids. The CDR3, as DNA: TGTGCCAGCAGTTACTCGATTTCTCACAGGGATGAAAAACTGTTTTTT. It translates to CASSYSISHRDEKLFF.

This clonotype was counted a few times. The chain combines TRBV2 with TRBJ2-1; D gene unclear. This CDR3 contains 14 residues. The germline V and J ends were trimmed by 0 bases and 8 bases, with 11 bases remaining between them. The germline V gene encodes CDR1 SNHLY and CDR2 FYNNEI. CDR3: CASSEAHQRDEQFF. CDR3 in DNA: TGTGCCAGCAGTGAAGCGCACCAACGGGATGAGCAGTTCTTC.

Concerning this clonotype itself: Compared with germline, one end of the junction differs, possibly owing to a read error. This rearrangement joins TRBV3-1 to TRBJ2-1; D is undetermined. Germline CDR1 LGHDT, CDR2 YNNKEL (reference sequence). The CDR3 spans 17 residues. DNA for the CDR3: TGTGCCAGTAGCCAAGATCGTCTGGCAGGCCAAAACTACGAGCAGCACTTC. The encoded protein is CASSQDRLAGQNYEQHF.

Of note for this clonotype: A much larger clone sits a single nucleotide away, making a read error possible. This rearrangement joins TRBV5-1 to TRBJ2-7, with D possibly TRBD2 on 5 matching bases. V lost 3 bases and J 0 bases, leaving 13 bases between the germline ends. CDR1 is SGHRS, CDR2 YFSETQ, per germline. The CDR3 is 15 residues long. The CDR3 nucleotides are TGCGCCAGCAGCTGGAGCCCCGAGGGCTCCTACGAGCAGTACTTC. Translated, it gives CASSWSPEGSYEQYF.